This TCR beta chain emerged from a study of T cells expressing NK-cell markers. Background on the study: Among the eight sequenced donors, seven tested HCMV-seropositive and one tested seronegative.

The CDR3 is made up of 14 amino acids. From its re-call of the 5' RACE reads, TCRdb lists each CDR3 protein once, without DNA. The sample's table shows 500,000 or so distinct CDR3 sequences. Overall study findings and caveats: For four donors, these clonotypes were likewise the leading ones in the CD3+CD56-NKG2C+ fraction.

Comment on this clonotype: The antigen remains undetermined.

The clonotype was recovered from a man younger than 35 in good health. The specimen was blood T cells: a sorted CD56 or NKG2C T cell subset, CD4+ or CD8+ T cells, or bulk PBMC T cells (not recorded which). This sequence joins TRBV12-3 or TRBV12-4 and TRBJ1-1; TCRdb lists TRBD1, though no DNA is available to test this call. The CDR3 reads CASSEGASNTEAFF.